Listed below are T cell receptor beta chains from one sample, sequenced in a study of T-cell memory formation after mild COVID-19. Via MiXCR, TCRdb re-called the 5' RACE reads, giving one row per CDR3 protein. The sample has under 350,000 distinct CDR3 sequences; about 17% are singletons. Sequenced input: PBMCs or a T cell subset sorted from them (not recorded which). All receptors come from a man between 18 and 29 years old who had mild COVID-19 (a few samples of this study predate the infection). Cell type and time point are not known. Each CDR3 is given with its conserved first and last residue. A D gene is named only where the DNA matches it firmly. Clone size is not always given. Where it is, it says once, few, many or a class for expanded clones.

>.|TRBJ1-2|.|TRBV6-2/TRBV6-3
CASRPHPWSRDYGYTF
TGTGCCAGCAGACCGCACCCTTGGTCGCGGGACTATGGCTACACCTTC
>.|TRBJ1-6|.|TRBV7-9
CASSLAGTIYNSPLHF
TGTGCCAGCAGCTTAGCGGGGACAATTTATAATTCACCCCTCCACTTT
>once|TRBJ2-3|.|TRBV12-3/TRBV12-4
CASSFREFRADTQYF
TGTGCCAGCAGTTTTAGGGAATTTAGAGCAGATACGCAGTATTTT
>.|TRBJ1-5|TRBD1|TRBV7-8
CASSLVTGGQPQHF
TGTGCCAGCAGCTTAGTTACAGGGGGACAGCCCCAGCATTTT
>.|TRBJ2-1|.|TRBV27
CASRPLASYNEQFF
TGTGCCAGTAGACCCCTGGCCTCTTACAATGAGCAGTTCTTC
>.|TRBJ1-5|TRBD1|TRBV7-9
CASSFGRGLRNQPQHF
TGTGCCAGCAGCTTCGGCAGGGGGCTTCGCAATCAGCCCCAGCATTTT
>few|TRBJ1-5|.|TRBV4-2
CASSQEQGFNQPQHF
TGTGCCAGCAGCCAAGAACAAGGGTTTAATCAGCCCCAGCATTTT
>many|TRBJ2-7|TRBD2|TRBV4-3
CASSQDRFGSGVLYEQYF
TGCGCCAGCAGCCAAGATCGATTTGGTAGCGGGGTACTCTACGAGCAGTACTTC
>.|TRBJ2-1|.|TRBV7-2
CASSLYVEDEQFF
TGTGCCAGCAGCTTATATGTAGAGGATGAGCAGTTCTTC
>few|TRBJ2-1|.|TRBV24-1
CATSDWNGGEQFF
TGTGCCACCAGTGATTGGAACGGGGGTGAGCAGTTCTTC
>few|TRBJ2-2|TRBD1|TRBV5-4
CATGRGQGNTGELFF
TGTGCCACCGGGCGTGGACAGGGTAACACCGGGGAGCTGTTTTTT
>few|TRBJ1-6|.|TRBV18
CASSPEVTANSPLHF
TGTGCCAGCTCACCAGAGGTAACGGCTAATTCACCCCTCCACTTT
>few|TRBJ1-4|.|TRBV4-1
CASSQEGRAEKLFF
TGCGCCAGCAGCCAAGAAGGTAGGGCCGAAAAACTGTTTTTT
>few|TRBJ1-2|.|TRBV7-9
CASSLAAGDYSYGYTF
TGTGCCAGCAGCTTAGCGGCAGGGGATTACTCCTATGGCTACACCTTC
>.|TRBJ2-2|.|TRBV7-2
CASSLVQGVTGELFF
TGTGCCAGCAGCTTAGTACAGGGTGTTACCGGGGAGCTGTTTTTT
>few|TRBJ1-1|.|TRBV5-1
CASSFRMGTEAFF
TGCGCCAGCAGCTTCAGGATGGGCACTGAAGCTTTCTTT
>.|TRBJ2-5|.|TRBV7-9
CASGTGGSETQYF
TGTGCCAGCGGGACCGGGGGTTCGGAGACCCAGTACTTC
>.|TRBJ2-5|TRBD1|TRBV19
CASSPGQGPQETQYF
TGTGCCAGTTCTCCGGGACAGGGCCCTCAAGAGACCCAGTACTTC
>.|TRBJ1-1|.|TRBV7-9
CASSLAEGGTEAFF
TGTGCCAGCAGCTTAGCCGAGGGCGGCACTGAAGCTTTCTTT
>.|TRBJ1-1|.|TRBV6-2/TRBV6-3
CASNTNWGTEAFF
TGTGCCAGCAACACCAACTGGGGCACTGAAGCTTTCTTT
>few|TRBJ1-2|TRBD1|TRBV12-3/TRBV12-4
CASSPTGGDYGYTF
TGTGCCAGCAGCCCAACAGGGGGCGACTATGGCTACACCTTC
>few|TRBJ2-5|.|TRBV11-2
CASAGSEETQYF
TGTGCCAGCGCCGGGTCGGAAGAGACCCAGTACTTC
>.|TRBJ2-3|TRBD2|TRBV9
CASSPGLAGTSTDTQYF
TGTGCCAGCAGCCCCGGACTAGCGGGGACTAGCACAGATACGCAGTATTTT
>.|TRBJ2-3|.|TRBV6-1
CASRRTATSTDTQYF
TGTGCCAGTAGAAGGACAGCAACTAGCACAGATACGCAGTATTTT
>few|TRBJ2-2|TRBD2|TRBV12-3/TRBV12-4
CASSLGGGTGELFF
TGTGCCAGCAGTCTCGGGGGGGGAACCGGGGAGCTGTTTTTT
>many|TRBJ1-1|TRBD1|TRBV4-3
CASSQVGTGRRNTEAFF
TGCGCCAGCAGCCAAGTGGGGACAGGGCGGAGGAACACTGAAGCTTTCTTT
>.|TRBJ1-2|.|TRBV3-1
CASSQVPGNNYGYTF
TGTGCCAGCAGCCAAGTACCGGGGAATAACTATGGCTACACCTTC
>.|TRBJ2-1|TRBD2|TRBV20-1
CSAGGASGVYNEQFF
TGCAGTGCTGGAGGGGCTAGCGGGGTCTACAATGAGCAGTTCTTC
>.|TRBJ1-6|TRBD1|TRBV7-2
CASSLTLAGGNSPLHF
TGTGCCAGCAGCTTAACGTTGGCAGGGGGCAACTCACCCCTCCACTTT